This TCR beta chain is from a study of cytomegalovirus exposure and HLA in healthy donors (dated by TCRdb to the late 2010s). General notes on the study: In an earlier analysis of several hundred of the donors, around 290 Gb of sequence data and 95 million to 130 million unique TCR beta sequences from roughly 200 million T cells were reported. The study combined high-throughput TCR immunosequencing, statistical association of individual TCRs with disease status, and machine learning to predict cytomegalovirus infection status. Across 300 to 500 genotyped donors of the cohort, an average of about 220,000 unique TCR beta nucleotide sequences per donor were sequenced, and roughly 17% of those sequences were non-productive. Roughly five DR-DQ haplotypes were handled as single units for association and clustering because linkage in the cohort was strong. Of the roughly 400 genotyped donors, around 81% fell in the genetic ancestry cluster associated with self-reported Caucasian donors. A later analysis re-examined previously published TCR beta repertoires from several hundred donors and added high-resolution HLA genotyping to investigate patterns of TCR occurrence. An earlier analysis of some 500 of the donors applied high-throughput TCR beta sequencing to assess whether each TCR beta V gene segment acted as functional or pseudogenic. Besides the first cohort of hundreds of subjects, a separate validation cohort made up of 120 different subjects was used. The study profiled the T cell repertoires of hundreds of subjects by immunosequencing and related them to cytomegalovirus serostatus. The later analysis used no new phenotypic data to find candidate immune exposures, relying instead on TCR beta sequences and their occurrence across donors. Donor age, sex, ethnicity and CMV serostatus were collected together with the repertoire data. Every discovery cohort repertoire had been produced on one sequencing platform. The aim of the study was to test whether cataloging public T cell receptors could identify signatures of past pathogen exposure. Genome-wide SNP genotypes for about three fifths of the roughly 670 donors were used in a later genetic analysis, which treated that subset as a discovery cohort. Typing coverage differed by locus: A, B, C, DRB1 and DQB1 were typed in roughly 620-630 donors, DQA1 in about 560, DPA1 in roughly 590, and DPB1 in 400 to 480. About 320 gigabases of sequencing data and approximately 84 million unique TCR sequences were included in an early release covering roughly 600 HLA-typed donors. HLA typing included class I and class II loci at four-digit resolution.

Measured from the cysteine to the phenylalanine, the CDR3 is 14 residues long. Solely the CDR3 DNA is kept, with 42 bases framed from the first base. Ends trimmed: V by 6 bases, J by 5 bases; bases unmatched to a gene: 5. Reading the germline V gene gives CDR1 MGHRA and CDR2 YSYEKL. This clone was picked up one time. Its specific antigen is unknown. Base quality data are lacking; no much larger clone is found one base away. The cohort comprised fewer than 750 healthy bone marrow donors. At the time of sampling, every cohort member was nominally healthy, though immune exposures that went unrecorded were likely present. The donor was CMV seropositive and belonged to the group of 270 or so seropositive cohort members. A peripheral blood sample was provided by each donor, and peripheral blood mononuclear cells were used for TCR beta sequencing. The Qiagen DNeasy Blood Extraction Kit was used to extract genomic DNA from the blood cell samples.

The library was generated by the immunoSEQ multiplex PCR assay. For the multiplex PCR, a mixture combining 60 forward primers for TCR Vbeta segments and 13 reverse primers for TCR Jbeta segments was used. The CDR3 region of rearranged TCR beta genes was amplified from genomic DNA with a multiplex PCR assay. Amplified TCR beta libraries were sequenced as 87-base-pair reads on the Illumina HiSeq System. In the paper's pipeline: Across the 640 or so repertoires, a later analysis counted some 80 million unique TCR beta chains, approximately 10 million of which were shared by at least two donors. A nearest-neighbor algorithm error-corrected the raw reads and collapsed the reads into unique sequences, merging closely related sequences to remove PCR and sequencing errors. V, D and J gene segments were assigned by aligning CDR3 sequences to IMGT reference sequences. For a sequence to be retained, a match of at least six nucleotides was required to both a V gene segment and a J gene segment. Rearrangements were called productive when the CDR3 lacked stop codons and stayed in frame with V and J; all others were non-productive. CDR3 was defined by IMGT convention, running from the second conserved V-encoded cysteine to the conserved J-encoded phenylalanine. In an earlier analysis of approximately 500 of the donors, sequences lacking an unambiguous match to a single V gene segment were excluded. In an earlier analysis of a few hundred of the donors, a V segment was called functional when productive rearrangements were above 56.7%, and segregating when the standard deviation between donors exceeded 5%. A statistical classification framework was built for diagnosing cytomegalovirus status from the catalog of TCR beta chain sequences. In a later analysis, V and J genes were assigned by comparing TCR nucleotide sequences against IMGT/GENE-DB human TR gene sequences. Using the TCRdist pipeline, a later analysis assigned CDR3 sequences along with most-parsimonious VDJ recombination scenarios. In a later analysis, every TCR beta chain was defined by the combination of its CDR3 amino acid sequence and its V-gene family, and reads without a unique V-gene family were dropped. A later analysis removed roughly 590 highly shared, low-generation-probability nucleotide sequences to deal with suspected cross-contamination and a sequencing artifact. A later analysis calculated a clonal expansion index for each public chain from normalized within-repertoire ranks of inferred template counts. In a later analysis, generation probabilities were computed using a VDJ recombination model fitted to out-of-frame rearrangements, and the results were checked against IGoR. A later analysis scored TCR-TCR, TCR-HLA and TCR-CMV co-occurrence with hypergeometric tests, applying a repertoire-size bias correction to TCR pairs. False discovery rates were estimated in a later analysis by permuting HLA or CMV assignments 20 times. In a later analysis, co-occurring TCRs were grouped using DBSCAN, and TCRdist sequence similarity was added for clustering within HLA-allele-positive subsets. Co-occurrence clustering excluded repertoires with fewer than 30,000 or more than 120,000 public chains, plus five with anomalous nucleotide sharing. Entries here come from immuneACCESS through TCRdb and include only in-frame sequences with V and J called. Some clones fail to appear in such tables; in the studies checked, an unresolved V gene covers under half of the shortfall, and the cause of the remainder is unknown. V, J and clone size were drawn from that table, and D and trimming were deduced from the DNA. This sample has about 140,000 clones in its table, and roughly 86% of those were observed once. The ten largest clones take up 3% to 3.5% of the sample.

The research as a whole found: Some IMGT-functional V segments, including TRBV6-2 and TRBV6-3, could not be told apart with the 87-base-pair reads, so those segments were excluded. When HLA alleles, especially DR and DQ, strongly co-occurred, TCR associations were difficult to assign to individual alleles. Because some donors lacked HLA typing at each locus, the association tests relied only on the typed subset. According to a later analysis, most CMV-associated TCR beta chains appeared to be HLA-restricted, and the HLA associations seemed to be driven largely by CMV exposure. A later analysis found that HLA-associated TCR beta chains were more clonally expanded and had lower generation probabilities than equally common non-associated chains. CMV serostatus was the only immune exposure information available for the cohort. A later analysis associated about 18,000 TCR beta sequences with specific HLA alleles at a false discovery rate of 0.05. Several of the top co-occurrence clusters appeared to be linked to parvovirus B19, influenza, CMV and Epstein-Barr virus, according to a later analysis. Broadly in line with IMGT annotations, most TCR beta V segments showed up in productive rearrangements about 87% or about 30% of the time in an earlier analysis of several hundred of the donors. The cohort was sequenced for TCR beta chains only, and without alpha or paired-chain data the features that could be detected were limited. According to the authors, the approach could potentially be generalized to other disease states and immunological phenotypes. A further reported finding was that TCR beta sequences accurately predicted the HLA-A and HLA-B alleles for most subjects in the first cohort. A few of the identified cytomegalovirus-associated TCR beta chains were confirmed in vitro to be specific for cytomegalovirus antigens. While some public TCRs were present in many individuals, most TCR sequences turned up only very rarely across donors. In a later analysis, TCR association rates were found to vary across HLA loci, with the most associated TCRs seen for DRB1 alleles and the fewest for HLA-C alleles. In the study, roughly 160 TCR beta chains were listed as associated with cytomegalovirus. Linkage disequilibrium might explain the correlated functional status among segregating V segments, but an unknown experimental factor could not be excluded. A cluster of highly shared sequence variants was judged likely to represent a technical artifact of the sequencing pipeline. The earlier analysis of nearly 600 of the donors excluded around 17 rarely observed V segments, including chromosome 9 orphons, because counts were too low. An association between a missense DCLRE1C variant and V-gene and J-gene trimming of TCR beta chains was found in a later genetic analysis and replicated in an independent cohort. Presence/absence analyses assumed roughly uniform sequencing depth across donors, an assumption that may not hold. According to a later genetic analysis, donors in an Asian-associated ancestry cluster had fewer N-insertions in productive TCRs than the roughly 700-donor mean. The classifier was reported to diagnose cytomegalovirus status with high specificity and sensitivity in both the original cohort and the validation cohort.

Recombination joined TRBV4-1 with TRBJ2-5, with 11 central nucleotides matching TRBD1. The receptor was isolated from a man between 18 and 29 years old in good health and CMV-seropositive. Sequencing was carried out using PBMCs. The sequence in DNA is TGCGCCAGCAGGCGGACAGGGGGCAAGGAGACCCAGTACTTC. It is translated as CASRRTGGKETQYF.